This entry lists 32 T cell receptor beta chains sequenced from one sample in a study of human T cells and chemical hapten exposure. From the RACE reads, TCRdb called clonotypes with MiXCR, one entry per CDR3 protein. The data show 150,000 to 200,000 distinct CDR3 sequences, with just under 30% seen just once and roughly 3% held by the top ten. The time point here: pre-sensitization, week 0. Regarding treatment: therapeutic diphenylcyclopropenone sensitization with weekly scalp DPC. This specimen was whole blood, taken in connection with sensitization to the hapten diphenylcyclopropenone (DPC). The receptors come from a woman in her 30s with alopecia areata. Some clones in this sample may be carry-over from other donors' samples.

The table lists this clonotype with many counts. The chain is built from TRBV18 and TRBJ1-1; 7 bases fit TRBD1. V was pared by 3 bases and J by 3 bases, with 4 bases of the junction left unmatched. The CDR3 consists of 14 residues. Germline V gene data show CDR1 as KGHSH and CDR2 as LQKENI. CDR3 nucleotide sequence: TGTGCCAGCTCACCCCAGGGACAGTACACTGAAGCTTTCTTT. It specifies CASSPQGQYTEAFF. The whole variable domain, filled in from reference TRBV18 and TRBJ1-1, reads NAGVMQNPRHLVRRRGQEARLRCSPMKGHSHVYWYRQLPEEGLKFMVYLQKENIIDESGMPKERFSAEFPKEGPSILRIQQVVRGDSAAYFCASSPQGQYTEAFFGQGTRLTVV.

This clonotype was counted at least ten times. CDR3 nucleotide sequence: TGCAGCGTTCAGGGGGGGGACTATGGCTACACCTTC. This sequence encodes CSVQGGDYGYTF. This chain links TRBV29-1 with TRBJ1-2; 7 bases match TRBD1. J was trimmed by 3 bases and V by 5 bases; bases with no gene match: 3. The CDR3 covers 12 residues. The germline V gene encodes CDR1 SQVTM and CDR2 ANQGSEA.

This clonotype turned up a few times. CDR3 protein: CAWSETGGSYEQYF. In DNA form, the CDR3 reads TGTGCCTGGAGTGAGACAGGGGGGTCCTACGAGCAGTACTTC. The J gene is TRBJ2-7, the V gene TRBV30; TRBD1 agrees at 9 bases. Unmatched junction bases numbered 2, after V lost 1 base and J lost 1 base. CDR1 and CDR2 from the germline V gene are GTSNPN and SVGIG (reference sequence). This CDR3 spans 14 amino acids.

The genes are TRBV9 and TRBJ2-7; D may be TRBD1 or TRBD2 (5 bases each). Germline loops: CDR1 SGDLS, CDR2 YYNGEE. V lost 4 bases to trimming and J lost 1 base, with 15 bases between them. CDR3 length: 15 amino acids. The CDR3 region has the DNA TGTGCCAGCAGCCCACAGGTGGGACCTTCCTACGAGCAGTACTTC. Translating it yields CASSPQVGPSYEQYF.

This clonotype was seen a few times. V gene TRBV7-2 combines with J gene TRBJ2-4, with D tentatively TRBD1 (7 bases). Germline lookup yields CDR1 SGHTA and CDR2 FQGNSA. This CDR3 is built from 12 residues. The germline V and J ends were trimmed by 6 bases and 13 bases, with 16 bases remaining between them. Written as DNA, the CDR3 is TGTGCCAGCAGTCGAGCAGGGGGGCCGCAGTACTTC. Encoded protein: CASSRAGGPQYF.

This clonotype was found a few times. This chain uses TRBV20-1 with TRBJ2-7, with 8 bases fitting TRBD2. V was clipped by 0 bases and J by 2 bases; unmatched bases: 6. The CDR3 consists of 15 residues. Germline V gene sequence: CDR1 DFQATT, CDR2 SNEGSKA (reference sequence). CDR3 nucleotides: TGCAGTGCTAGAGATCCGAGCGGGAGTACCTACGAGCAGTACTTC. This translates into CSARDPSGSTYEQYF.

The chain couples TRBV12-3 or TRBV12-4 to TRBJ2-1, with D perhaps TRBD1 (5 bases). Trimming pared 1 base from V and 4 bases from J, leaving 11 bases between. CDR3 length: 15 residues. The CDR3 here is CASSLGGREYNEQFF. CDR3 DNA: TGTGCCAGCAGTTTAGGGGGCAGGGAATACAATGAGCAGTTCTTC.

The chain is built from TRBV7-2 and TRBJ2-1, with 8 positions matching TRBD2. Trimming removed 1 base from V and 0 bases from J; junction bases left unmatched: 2. Germline values: CDR1 SGHTA, CDR2 FQGNSA. This CDR3 has 16 amino acids. CDR3 sequence (DNA): TGTGCCAGCAGCTTAGAGAGCGGGAGCTCCTACAATGAGCAGTTCTTC. Amino acid sequence: CASSLESGSSYNEQFF.

This clonotype was counted only a few times. The rearrangement joins TRBV29-1 to TRBJ1-1, with D maybe TRBD1 (5 bases). CDR3 length: 11 residues. CDR1 and CDR2 from the germline V gene are SQVTM and ANQGSEA. V dropped 4 bases and J dropped 7 bases, with 10 bases sitting between them. The CDR3 nucleotides are TGCAGCGTTGTCCGGGGGAGTGAAGCTTTCTTT. Residues: CSVVRGSEAFF.

The chain links TRBV6-2 or TRBV6-3 to TRBJ2-1; D is perhaps TRBD2 (6 bases). The V end was cut by 5 bases, the J end by 10 bases, with 9 bases between. The CDR3 loop spans 11 amino acids. CDR1 and CDR2 (germline): MNHEY, SVGEGT. The CDR3 spells CASSDGGEQFF. The CDR3 DNA is TGTGCCAGCAGTGACGGGGGAGAGCAGTTCTTC.

This clonotype occurred a few times. The chain links TRBV7-9 to TRBJ2-7; TRBD1 matches 9 bases. CDR3 length: 15 residues. The germline gives CDR1 SEHNR, CDR2 FQNEAQ (reference sequence). Unmatched junction bases numbered 6, after V lost 5 bases and J lost 1 base. The CDR3 sequence is CASSPHRGLSYEQYF. The CDR3 DNA follows: TGTGCCAGCAGCCCCCACAGGGGGCTTTCCTACGAGCAGTACTTC.

In this sample, this clonotype turned up a few times. The chain couples TRBV4-3 to TRBJ2-5; D is uncertain. Trimming shortened V by 0 bases and J by 6 bases, and 5 bases separated the two germline ends. Germline CDR1 and CDR2: LGHNA and YSLEER. CDR3 size: 12 residues. The CDR3 DNA reads as TGCGCCAGCAGCCAAGATCACCAGACCCAGTACTTC. Protein: CASSQDHQTQYF.

V is TRBV28 and J is TRBJ1-1; D call uncertain. This CDR3 is built from 12 residues. Germline CDR1 and CDR2: MDHEN and SYDVKM. The CDR3 DNA sequence: TGTGAGGTGGCGAGTGTCAACACTGAAGCTTTCTTT. This gives the protein CEVASVNTEAFF.

This chain uses TRBV28 with TRBJ2-1; a weak D match, TRBD1 (7 bases). V shed 1 base and J shed 4 bases, with 14 bases lying between them. This CDR3 has 16 residues. Germline assignment: CDR1 MDHEN and CDR2 SYDVKM. This CDR3 is CASSLLGRGEYNEQFF. CDR3 DNA sequence: TGTGCCAGCAGTTTATTGGGCAGGGGGGAGTACAATGAGCAGTTCTTC.

CDR3 nucleotide sequence: TGTGCCAGCAGTTTGTATGGGAGGGCAGATACGCAGTATTTT. Its translation: CASSLYGRADTQYF. This chain uses TRBV27 with TRBJ2-3; 7 nucleotides match TRBD2. CDR3 length: 14 residues. The V segment lost 3 bases and the J segment 4 bases; nucleotides outside the gene matches: 4. Germline CDR1 reads MNHEY; CDR2 reads SMNVEV (reference sequence).

The gene calls are TRBV15 and TRBJ1-1, with D uncertain. This CDR3 contains 15 residues. V was trimmed by 5 bases and J by 0 bases, leaving 13 bases between them. CDR1 and CDR2 from the germline V gene are LNHNV and YYDKDF (reference sequence). The DNA for the CDR3 is TGTGCCACCAGCGGGAACAGAGCAATGAACACTGAAGCTTTCTTT. Protein product: CATSGNRAMNTEAFF.

The gene calls are TRBV29-1 and TRBJ1-2, with a weak D call TRBD1 (6 bases). Per the germline V gene, CDR1 is SQVTM and CDR2 is ANQGSEA. This CDR3 contains 13 residues. Trimming pared 7 bases from V and 8 bases from J, leaving 20 bases between. The CDR3 region is CSAPDGGLRGYTF. CDR3 nucleotides: TGCAGCGCCCCGGACGGGGGCTTAAGAGGCTACACCTTC. Full variable domain (rest looked up from reference TRBV29-1 and TRBJ1-2): SAVISQKPSRDICQRGTSLTIQCQVDSQVTMMFWYRQQPGQSLTLIATANQGSEATYESGFVIDKFPISRPNLTFSTLTVSNMSPEDSSIYLCSAPDGGLRGYTFGSGTRLTVV.

The genes are TRBV20-1 and TRBJ1-1; 8 bases match TRBD1. J lost 2 bases, V lost 5 bases, and 13 bases had no gene match. This CDR3 spans 16 amino acids. CDR1 is DFQATT and CDR2 is SNEGSKA in the germline V gene (reference sequence). CDR3 protein: CSARKHRGVGNTEAFF. The DNA for the CDR3 is TGCAGTGCTCGTAAACACAGGGGGGTCGGAAACACTGAAGCTTTCTTT.

The J gene is TRBJ2-2, the V gene TRBV9; the D gene is possibly TRBD1 (6 bases). This CDR3 spans 13 amino acids. Germline CDR1 reads SGDLS; CDR2 reads YYNGEE. The V gene lost 3 bases and the J gene lost 5 bases, with 8 bases spanning the gap. The CDR3 spells CASSGGQTGELFF. The CDR3 nucleotides read TGTGCCAGCAGCGGGGGGCAGACCGGGGAGCTGTTTTTT.

The chain combines TRBV28 with TRBJ2-1; perhaps TRBD2 as D (6 bases). Germline V gene lookup returns CDR1 MDHEN and CDR2 SYDVKM. Trimming removed 0 bases at V and 4 bases at J, with 13 bases between. The CDR3 length is 16 residues. The CDR3 spells CASSLWGGKGYNEQFF. The CDR3 DNA is TGTGCCAGCAGTTTATGGGGCGGGAAGGGATACAATGAGCAGTTCTTC.

V gene TRBV28 combines with J gene TRBJ2-5; weak D call: TRBD2 (6 bases). Trimming cost V 3 bases and J 3 bases, with 14 bases left between them. Germline V CDR1 and CDR2: MDHEN, SYDVKM. The CDR3 sequence is 15 residues long. The CDR3 DNA reads TGTGCCAGCAGTTTCTTAGGGCGGGAAGAAGAGACCCAGTACTTC. Translation: CASSFLGREEETQYF.

This clonotype was observed a handful of times. V is TRBV5-1 and J is TRBJ2-3, with 9 bases matching TRBD1. Per the germline V gene, CDR1 is SGHRS and CDR2 is YFSETQ. Trimming cost V 9 bases and J 1 base; bases outside gene matches: 6. The CDR3 contains 14 residues. The CDR3 DNA reads TGCGCCACCTCCCGGGACAGGGGCACAGATACGCAGTATTTT. It encodes CATSRDRGTDTQYF.

This clonotype was recorded a few times. The gene calls are TRBV9 and TRBJ2-1; D gene ambiguous. Germline V gene sequence: CDR1 SGDLS, CDR2 YYNGEE. The V end was cut by 0 bases, the J end by 1 base, with 8 bases between. CDR3 size: 15 residues. The CDR3 sequence: CASSVGEVSYNEQFF. The DNA of the CDR3 is TGTGCCAGCAGCGTAGGGGAAGTGTCCTACAATGAGCAGTTCTTC.

J is TRBJ2-1 and V is TRBV6-5; D gene unclear. This CDR3 region has 13 residues. Germline V gives CDR1 MNHEY, CDR2 SVGAGI. V lost 6 bases to trimming and J lost 1 base, with 7 bases between them. CDR3 residues: CASRAASYNEQFF. In DNA, the CDR3 is TGTGCCAGCAGGGCCGCGTCCTACAATGAGCAGTTCTTC.

This clonotype was observed a handful of times. This chain connects TRBV15 to TRBJ2-2; no firm D call. CDR3 length equals 14 residues. The V and J ends lost 0 bases and 7 bases respectively, with 9 bases between them. Looked up from germline, CDR1 is LNHNV and CDR2 is YYDKDF (reference sequence). As DNA, the CDR3 is TGTGCCACCAGCAGAGAGCCGAGGATCGGGGAGCTGTTTTTT. Protein sequence: CATSREPRIGELFF.

This clonotype was observed a handful of times. The chain links TRBV6-2 or TRBV6-3 to TRBJ2-1; 11 bases agree with TRBD1. This CDR3 spans 16 amino acids. Trimming at V came to 1 base and at J to 4 bases, leaving 3 bases not matched to a gene. Germline loops: CDR1 MNHEY, CDR2 SVGEGT. The CDR3 loop reads CASSYLGQGGYNEQFF. CDR3 DNA sequence: TGTGCCAGCAGTTACTTGGGACAGGGGGGATACAATGAGCAGTTCTTC.

This clonotype was detected a few times. The rearrangement joins TRBV6-6 to TRBJ1-6, with TRBD1 matching 7 bases. Germline CDR1 reads MNHNY; CDR2 reads SVGAGI (reference sequence). Losses at the gene ends were 4 bases for V and 6 bases for J; bases not matched to a gene: 12. The CDR3 sequence is 17 residues long. CDR3: CASSSKTQGTGNSPLHF. The CDR3 DNA reads as TGTGCCAGCAGTTCCAAAACACAGGGGACCGGTAATTCACCCCTCCACTTT.

The rearrangement uses TRBV7-9 and TRBJ2-6; D is ambiguous. V lost 1 base, J lost 0 bases, and 7 bases lay in between. This CDR3 has 16 amino acids. Looked up from germline, CDR1 is SEHNR and CDR2 is FQNEAQ (reference sequence). Here the CDR3 DNA reads TGTGCCAGCAGCTTAGGACGGAACTCTGGGGCCAACGTCCTGACTTTC. It translates to CASSLGRNSGANVLTF.

In its sample, this clonotype was seen a few times. V gene TRBV6-2 or TRBV6-3 combines with J gene TRBJ1-5; D is perhaps TRBD1 (5 bases). The CDR3 has 18 residues. Per germline, CDR1 MNHEY and CDR2 SVGEGT. Trimming stripped 5 bases from V and 0 bases from J, with 20 bases between. CDR3 nucleotide sequence: TGTGCCAGCAGTAAAGCCTCCAGGGTGGGAAGTAGCAATCAGCCCCAGCATTTT. Amino acids: CASSKASRVGSSNQPQHF.

Points on this clonotype: The germline gene is not matched at one end of the junction; a read error may be the cause. The chain is built from TRBV20-1 and TRBJ2-3; no clear D. Germline V CDR1 and CDR2: DFQATT, SNEGSKA (reference sequence). CDR3 length: 12 residues. CDR3 amino acids: CSARTNTDTQYF. In DNA, the CDR3 is TGTAGTGCTAGGACCAACACAGATACGCAGTATTTT.

J is TRBJ1-1 and V is TRBV10-3; D not resolved. Germline lookup yields CDR1 ENHRY and CDR2 SYGVKD. The ends were cut back, 2 bases at V and 3 bases at J, with 13 bases in the middle. The CDR3 length is 15 residues. The CDR3 spells CAISEPDTEDTEAFF. The CDR3 nucleotides read TGTGCCATCAGTGAGCCAGATACAGAAGACACTGAAGCTTTCTTT.

The chain couples TRBV29-1 to TRBJ2-2; the D gene is possibly TRBD2 (5 bases). The V gene lost 6 bases and the J gene lost 6 bases, with 11 bases spanning the gap. The CDR3 is 12 amino acids. Looked up from germline, CDR1 is SQVTM and CDR2 is ANQGSEA. CDR3 in DNA: TGCAGCGTGGCTAGCATGGCCGGGGAGCTGTTTTTT. It yields the protein CSVASMAGELFF.